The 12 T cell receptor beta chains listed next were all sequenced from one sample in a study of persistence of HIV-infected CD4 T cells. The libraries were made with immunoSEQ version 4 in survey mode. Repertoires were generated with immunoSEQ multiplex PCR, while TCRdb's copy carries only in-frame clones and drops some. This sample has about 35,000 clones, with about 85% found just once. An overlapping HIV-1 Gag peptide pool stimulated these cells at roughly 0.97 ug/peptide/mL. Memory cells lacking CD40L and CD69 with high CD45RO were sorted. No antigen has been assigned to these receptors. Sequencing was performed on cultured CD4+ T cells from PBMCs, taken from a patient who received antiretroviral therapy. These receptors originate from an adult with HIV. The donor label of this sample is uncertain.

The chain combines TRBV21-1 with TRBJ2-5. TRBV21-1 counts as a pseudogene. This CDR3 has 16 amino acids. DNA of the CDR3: TGTGCCAGCAGCATTCACGGGACCAGGGACGAAGAGACCCAGTACTTC. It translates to CASSIHGTRDEETQYF.

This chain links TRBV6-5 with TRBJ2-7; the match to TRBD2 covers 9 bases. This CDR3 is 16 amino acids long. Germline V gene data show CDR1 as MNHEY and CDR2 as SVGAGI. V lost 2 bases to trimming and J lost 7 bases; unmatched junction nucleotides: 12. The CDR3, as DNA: TGTGCCAGCAGTTACGAGGCTAGCGGGGCGACTGGGGAGCAGTACTTC. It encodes CASSYEASGATGEQYF.

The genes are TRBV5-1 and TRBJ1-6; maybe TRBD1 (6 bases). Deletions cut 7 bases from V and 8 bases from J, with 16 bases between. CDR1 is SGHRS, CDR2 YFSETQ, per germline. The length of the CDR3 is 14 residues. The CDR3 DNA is TGCGCCAGCTCGACAGGCCTCGGGGATTCACCCCTCCACTTT. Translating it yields CASSTGLGDSPLHF.

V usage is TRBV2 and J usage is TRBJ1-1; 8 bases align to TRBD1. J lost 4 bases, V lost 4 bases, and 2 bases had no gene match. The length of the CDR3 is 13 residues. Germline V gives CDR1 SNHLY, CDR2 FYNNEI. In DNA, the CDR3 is TGTGCCAGCAGTGCTACAGGGGGCACTGAAGCTTTCTTT. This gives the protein CASSATGGTEAFF.

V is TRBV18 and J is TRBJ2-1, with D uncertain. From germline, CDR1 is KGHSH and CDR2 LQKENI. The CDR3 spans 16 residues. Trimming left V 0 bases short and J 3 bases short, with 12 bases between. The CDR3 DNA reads TGTGCCAGCTCACCACCGAAGGGTTATAGCTACAATGAGCAGTTCTTC. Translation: CASSPPKGYSYNEQFF.

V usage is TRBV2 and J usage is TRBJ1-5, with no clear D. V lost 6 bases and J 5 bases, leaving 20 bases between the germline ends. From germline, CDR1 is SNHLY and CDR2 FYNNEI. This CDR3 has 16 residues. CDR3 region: CASRDLDGFLDQPQHF. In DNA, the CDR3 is TGTGCCAGCAGGGACTTGGACGGATTTCTTGATCAGCCCCAGCATTTT.

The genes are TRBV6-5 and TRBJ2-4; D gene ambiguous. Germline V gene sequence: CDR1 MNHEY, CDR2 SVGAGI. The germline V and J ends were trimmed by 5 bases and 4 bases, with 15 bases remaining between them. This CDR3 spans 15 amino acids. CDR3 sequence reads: CASSPPLGQKNIQYF. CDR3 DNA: TGTGCCAGCAGTCCCCCTTTAGGCCAGAAAAACATTCAGTACTTC.

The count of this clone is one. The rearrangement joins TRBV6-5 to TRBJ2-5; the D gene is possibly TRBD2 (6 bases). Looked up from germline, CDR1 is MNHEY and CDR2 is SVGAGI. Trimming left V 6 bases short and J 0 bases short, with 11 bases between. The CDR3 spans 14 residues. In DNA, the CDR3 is TGTGCCAGCAGGGGGTGGGGGGACCAAGAGACCCAGTACTTC. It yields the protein CASRGWGDQETQYF.

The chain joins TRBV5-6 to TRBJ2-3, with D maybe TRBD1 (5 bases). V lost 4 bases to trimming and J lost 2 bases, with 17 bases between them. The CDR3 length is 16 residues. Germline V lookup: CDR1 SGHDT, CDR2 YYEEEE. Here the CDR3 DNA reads TGTGCCAGCAGCCAGGGCGGCCAGGCGTTCACAGATACGCAGTATTTT. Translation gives CASSQGGQAFTDTQYF. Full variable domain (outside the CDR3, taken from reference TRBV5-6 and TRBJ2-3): DAGVTQSPTHLIKTRGQQVTLRCSPKSGHDTVSWYQQALGQGPQFIFQYYEEEERQRGNFPDRFSGHQFPNYSSELNVNALLLGDSALYLCASSQGGQAFTDTQYFGPGTRLTVL.

This CDR3 is CASSLSIQGAPANYGYTF. The CDR3 DNA reads as TGTGCCAGCAGTTTATCGATACAGGGGGCGCCGGCTAACTATGGCTACACCTTC. The V gene is TRBV27, the J gene TRBJ1-2, with TRBD1 identical over 9 bases. The CDR3 runs to 18 residues. CDR1 MNHEY and CDR2 SMNVEV come from the germline V gene (reference sequence). V was clipped by 0 bases and J by 0 bases; unmatched bases: 8.

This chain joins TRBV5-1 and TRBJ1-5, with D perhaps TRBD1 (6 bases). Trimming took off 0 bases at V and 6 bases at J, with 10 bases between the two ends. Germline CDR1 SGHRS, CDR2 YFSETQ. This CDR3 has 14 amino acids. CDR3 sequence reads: CASSLGQGSQPQHF. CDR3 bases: TGCGCCAGCAGCTTGGGGCAGGGGAGTCAGCCCCAGCATTTT.

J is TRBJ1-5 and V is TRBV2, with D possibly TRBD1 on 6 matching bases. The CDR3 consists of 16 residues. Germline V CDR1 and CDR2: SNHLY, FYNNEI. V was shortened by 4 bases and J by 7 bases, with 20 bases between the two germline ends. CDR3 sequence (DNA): TGTGCCAGCAGTGGGAGTACACAGGGCCGGAGGCAGCCCCAGCATTTT. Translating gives CASSGSTQGRRQPQHF. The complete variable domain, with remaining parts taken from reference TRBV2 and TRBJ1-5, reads EPEVTQTPSHQVTQMGQEVILRCVPISNHLYFYWYRQILGQKVEFLVSFYNNEISEKSEIFDDQFSVERPDGSNFTLKIRSTKLEDSAMYFCASSGSTQGRRQPQHFGDGTRLSIL.